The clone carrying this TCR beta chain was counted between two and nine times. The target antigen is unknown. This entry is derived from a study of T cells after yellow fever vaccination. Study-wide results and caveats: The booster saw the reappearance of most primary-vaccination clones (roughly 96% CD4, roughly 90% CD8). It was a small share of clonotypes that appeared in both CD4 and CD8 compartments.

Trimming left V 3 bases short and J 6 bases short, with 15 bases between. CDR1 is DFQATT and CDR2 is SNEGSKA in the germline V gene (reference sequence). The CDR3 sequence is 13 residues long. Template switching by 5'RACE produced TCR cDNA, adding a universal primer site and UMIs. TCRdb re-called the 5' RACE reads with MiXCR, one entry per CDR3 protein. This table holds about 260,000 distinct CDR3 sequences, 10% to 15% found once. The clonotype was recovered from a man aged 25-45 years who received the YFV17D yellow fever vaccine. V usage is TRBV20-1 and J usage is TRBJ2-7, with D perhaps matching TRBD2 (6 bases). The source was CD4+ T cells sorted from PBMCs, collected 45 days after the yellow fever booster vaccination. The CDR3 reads CSASWGVGAEQYF. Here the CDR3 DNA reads TGCAGTGCTAGTTGGGGGGTCGGGGCCGAGCAGTACTTC.